Here is one T cell receptor beta chain with its context. The antigen is unknown. This CDR3 spans 15 amino acids. V lost 1 base, J lost 4 bases, and 11 bases lay in between. From germline, CDR1 is SEHNR and CDR2 FQNEAQ (reference sequence). One entry per CDR3 protein, called by TCRdb with MiXCR from the 5' RACE reads. Of hundreds of thousands of distinct CDR3 sequences listed, under 20% are singletons. These data belong to a study of T-cell memory formation after mild COVID-19. Findings and caveats of the study: Among contracting clones, CD4+ were mainly CM/EM and CD8+ enriched in EMRA.

Sequences were obtained from PBMCs or a T cell subset sorted from them (not recorded which). The chain carries TRBV7-9 and TRBJ2-1; perhaps TRBD2 as D (6 bases). The sequence was collected from an adult woman who had mild COVID-19 (a few samples of this study predate the infection). Cell type and time point are not known. For the CDR3, the DNA is TGTGCCAGCAGCTTAGATGAGGGACTTTACAATGAGCAGTTCTTC. Its translation is CASSLDEGLYNEQFF.